This T cell receptor (beta chain) was recovered during a study of blood T cell repertoires in COVID-19. Profiling relied on immunoSEQ multiplex PCR, and the TCRdb table lists in-frame clones only, not all of them. This sample carries about 58,000 clones, about 89% of them seen once, and the ten largest clones take around an eighth. The trim removed 0 bases at V and 6 bases at J, leaving 5 bases unmatched. Germline loops: CDR1 SGHTA, CDR2 FQGNSA. The CDR3 has 15 residues. Material: peripheral blood. The source of this sequence is a woman aged 60-70 years with active COVID-19. The rearrangement uses TRBV7-2 and TRBJ1-5; the match to TRBD1 covers 7 bases. The CDR3 bases are TGTGCCAGCAGCTTAGCAGGGGGCTGGAGTCAGCCCCAGCATTTT. It encodes CASSLAGGWSQPQHF.